The 9 T cell receptor beta chains presented below share a single source sample, sequenced in a study of blood T cells in healthy people across ages (dated by TCRdb to the mid-2010s). The library was obtained by 5' RACE. TCRdb shows the sequencer as Illumina HiSeq 2500. A second roughly 6 to 12 cycle PCR used a sample-barcoded 5' primer and a J-beta primer mix. TCRdb redid the processing of the public reads, applying fastp at Q25 and MiXCR, and retained in-frame beta chains. Rows with one shared CDR3 protein collapse into an entry with the most common genes and DNA. The sample has 980,000 or so distinct CDR3 sequences on record, around 49% of them singletons. Jointly, the top ten make up roughly 12% of the sample. Input material: blood. The receptor source for this set is a man aged 25-45 years in good health.

The chain is built from TRBV29-1 and TRBJ2-1; D is ambiguous. CDR3 length equals 13 residues. Looked up from germline, CDR1 is SQVTM and CDR2 is ANQGSEA. Trimming pared 3 bases from V and 0 bases from J, leaving 6 bases between. The CDR3 DNA sequence: TGCAGCGTTGACGCACCCTCCTACAATGAGCAGTTCTTC. It yields the protein CSVDAPSYNEQFF.

The chain uses TRBV7-8 and TRBJ2-7; D perhaps matches TRBD2 (6 bases). The CDR3 length is 15 residues. V dropped 2 bases and J dropped 2 bases, with 13 bases sitting between them. Germline V gene data show CDR1 as SGHVS and CDR2 as FQNEAQ. This chain's CDR3 is CASSLMGTDAYEQYF. The DNA for the CDR3 is TGTGCCAGCAGCTTAATGGGGACTGACGCCTACGAGCAGTACTTC.

This chain connects TRBV3-1 to TRBJ2-5, with TRBD1 identical over 7 bases. The CDR3 sequence is 14 residues long. The J segment lost 2 bases and the V segment lost 6 bases, leaving 6 bases of the junction unmatched. CDR1 is LGHDT, CDR2 YNNKEL, per germline (reference sequence). CDR3 coding DNA: TGTGCCAGCAGGACGGGGACAGCTCAAGAGACCCAGTACTTC. Translated, it gives CASRTGTAQETQYF.

Comments on this clonotype: A read error may be the cause here, since a much bigger clone is one base away. The genes are TRBV2 and TRBJ2-1, with unresolved D. The CDR3 length is 15 residues. V gave up 8 bases and J gave up 0 bases, with 14 bases separating them. Germline V gene lookup returns CDR1 SNHLY and CDR2 FYNNEI. The CDR3 DNA sequence: TGTGCCAGCGGTCCTCAGATAAGCTCCTACAATGAGCAGTTCTTC. Residues: CASGPQISSYNEQFF.

This clonotype was recorded only once. CDR3 DNA sequence: TGTGCCAGCGGAAAAGCGGGGGCCCTTTACAATGAGCAGTTCTTC. Encoded protein: CASGKAGALYNEQFF. The chain is built from TRBV27 and TRBJ2-1; 8 bases map to TRBD2. This CDR3 has 15 amino acids. Germline V gene sequence: CDR1 MNHEY, CDR2 SMNVEV (reference sequence). Trimming cost V 8 bases and J 4 bases; bases outside gene matches: 10.

This chain connects TRBV7-2 to TRBJ1-5; TRBD1 aligns across 8 bases. The CDR3 spans 14 residues. The germline V gene encodes CDR1 SGHTA and CDR2 FQGNSA. Unmatched junction bases numbered 9, after V lost 5 bases and J lost 9 bases. The CDR3 spells CASSAGQVLGPQHF. The CDR3 DNA follows: TGTGCCAGCAGCGCGGGACAGGTCCTCGGGCCCCAGCATTTT.

The rearrangement links TRBV4-3 to TRBJ2-7, with D perhaps assigned TRBD1 or TRBD2 (5 bases each). This CDR3 has 19 residues. Germline V gives CDR1 LGHNA, CDR2 YSLEER. Trimming removed 0 bases at V and 4 bases at J, with 25 bases between. CDR3 DNA: TGCGCCAGCAGCCAAGAGGTCAATCTCCGGGCCAATGAGGGGTACGAGCAGTACTTC. Translated: CASSQEVNLRANEGYEQYF.

This chain connects TRBV28 to TRBJ1-2; D not certain. Trimming pared 8 bases from V and 6 bases from J, leaving 10 bases between. The CDR3 runs to 11 residues. The germline CDR1 and CDR2 sequences are MDHEN and SYDVKM. CDR3 coding DNA: TGTGCCAGCCTCGGGAATGATGGCTACACCTTC. It encodes CASLGNDGYTF.

The chain uses TRBV12-3 or TRBV12-4 and TRBJ2-1; 11 bases are a match to TRBD2. V shed 6 bases and J 8 bases; nucleotides not matched to a gene: 9. The CDR3 sequence is 15 residues long. The CDR3 protein is CASRPLAGGRDEQFF. The CDR3 DNA reads TGTGCCAGCAGGCCCCTAGCGGGGGGAAGGGATGAGCAGTTCTTC.